This T cell receptor (beta chain) was sequenced for a study of T cell repertoires in cytomegalovirus infection. Study details: Both a matching HLA type and CMV infection were indicated by public TCR beta signatures.

Points from the study as a whole: Within the response measured ex vivo, HLA-C-restricted CMV-specific TCR beta clonotypes were dominant. The cumulative frequency of public TCR beta families identified carriers of CMV plus the relevant HLA.

Via MiXCR, TCRdb re-called the reads, giving one row per CDR3 protein. The data hold 400,000 or so distinct CDR3 sequences, with about a sixth observed a single time. A note on this clonotype: Its cognate antigen is unknown.

J was trimmed by 5 bases and V by 0 bases; bases with no gene match: 9. Germline assignment: CDR1 SEHNR and CDR2 FQNEAQ (reference sequence). There are 18 residues in the CDR3. Sequencing was done on a sample of PBMCs. The genes are TRBV7-9 and TRBJ2-1, with 11 bases identical to TRBD2. This TCR derives from a human donor in good health (CMV status not recorded). Some clones in this sample may be carry-over from other donors' samples. CDR3: CASSLASLAGDLNNEQFF. The CDR3, as DNA: TGTGCCAGCAGCTTAGCGTCACTAGCGGGGGACCTGAACAATGAGCAGTTCTTC.